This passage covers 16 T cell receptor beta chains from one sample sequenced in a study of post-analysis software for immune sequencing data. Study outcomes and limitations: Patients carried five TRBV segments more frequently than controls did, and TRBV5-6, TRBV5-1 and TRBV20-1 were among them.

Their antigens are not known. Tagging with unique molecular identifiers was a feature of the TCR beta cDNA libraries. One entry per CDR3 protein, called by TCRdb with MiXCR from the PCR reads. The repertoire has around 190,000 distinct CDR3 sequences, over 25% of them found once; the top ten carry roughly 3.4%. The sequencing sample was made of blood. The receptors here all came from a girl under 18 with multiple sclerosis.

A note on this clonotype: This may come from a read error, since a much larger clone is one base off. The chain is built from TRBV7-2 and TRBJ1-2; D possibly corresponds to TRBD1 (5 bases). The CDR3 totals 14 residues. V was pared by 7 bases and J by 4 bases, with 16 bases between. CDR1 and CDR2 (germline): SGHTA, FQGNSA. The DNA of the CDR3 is TGTGCCAGCACCAGACGGGGGGACCCCTATGGCTACACCTTC. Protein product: CASTRRGDPYGYTF. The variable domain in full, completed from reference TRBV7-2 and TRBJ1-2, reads GAGVSQSPSNKVTEKGKDVELRCDPISGHTALYWYRQSLGQGLEFLIYFQGNSAPDKSGLPSDRFSAERTGGSVSTLTIQRTQQEDSAVYLCASTRRGDPYGYTFGSGTRLTVV.

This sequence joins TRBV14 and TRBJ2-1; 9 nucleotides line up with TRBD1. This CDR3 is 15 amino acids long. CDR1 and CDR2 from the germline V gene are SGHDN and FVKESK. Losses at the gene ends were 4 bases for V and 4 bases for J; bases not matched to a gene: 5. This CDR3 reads CASSPLGTGYNEQFF. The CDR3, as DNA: TGTGCCAGCAGCCCTCTAGGGACAGGGTACAATGAGCAGTTCTTC.

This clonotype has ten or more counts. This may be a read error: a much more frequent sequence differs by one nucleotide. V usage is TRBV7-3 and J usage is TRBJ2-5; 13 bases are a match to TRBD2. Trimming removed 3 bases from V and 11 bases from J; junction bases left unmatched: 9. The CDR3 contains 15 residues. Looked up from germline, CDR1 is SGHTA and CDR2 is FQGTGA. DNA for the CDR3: TGTGCCAGCAGCTTGGGACTAGCGGGGAACAATGAGCAGTACTTC. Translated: CASSLGLAGNNEQYF.

The CDR3 spells CASSPPSRGSEQYF. The CDR3 DNA is TGTGCCAGCAGTCCCCCCAGCCGCGGTAGTGAGCAGTACTTC. The chain is built from TRBV28 and TRBJ2-5, with D unclear. CDR1 is MDHEN, CDR2 SYDVKM, per germline. The CDR3 is made up of 14 amino acids. The V gene lost 5 bases and the J gene lost 11 bases, with 21 bases spanning the gap.

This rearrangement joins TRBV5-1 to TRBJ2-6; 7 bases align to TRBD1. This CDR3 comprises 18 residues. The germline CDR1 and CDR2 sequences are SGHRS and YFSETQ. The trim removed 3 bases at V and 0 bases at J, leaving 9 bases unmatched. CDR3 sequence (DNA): TGCGCCAGCAGCTACCGACAGGGCCCTCTCTCTGGGGCCAACGTCCTGACTTTC. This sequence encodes CASSYRQGPLSGANVLTF.

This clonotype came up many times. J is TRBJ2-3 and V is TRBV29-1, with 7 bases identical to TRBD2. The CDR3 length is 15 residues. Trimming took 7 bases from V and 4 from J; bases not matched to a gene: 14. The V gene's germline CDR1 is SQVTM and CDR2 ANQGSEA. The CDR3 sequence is CSARSGGTRADTQYF. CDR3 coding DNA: TGCAGCGCACGTTCGGGGGGAACCCGGGCAGATACGCAGTATTTT.

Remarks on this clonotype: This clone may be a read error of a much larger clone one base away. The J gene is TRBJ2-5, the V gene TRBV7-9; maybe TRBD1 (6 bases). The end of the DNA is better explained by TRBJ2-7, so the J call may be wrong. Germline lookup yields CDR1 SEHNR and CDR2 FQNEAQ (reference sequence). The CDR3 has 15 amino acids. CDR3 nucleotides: TGTACCAGCAGCTACCCCGGGGAAGGGGGTAACGAGCAGTACTTC. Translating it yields CTSSYPGEGGNEQYF.

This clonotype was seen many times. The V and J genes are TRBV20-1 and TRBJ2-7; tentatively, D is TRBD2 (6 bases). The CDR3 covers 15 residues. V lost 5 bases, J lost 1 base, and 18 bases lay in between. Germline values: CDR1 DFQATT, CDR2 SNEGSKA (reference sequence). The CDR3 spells CSADRGSSASYEQYF. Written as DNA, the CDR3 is TGCAGTGCTGACAGAGGGTCTAGCGCGTCCTACGAGCAGTACTTC.

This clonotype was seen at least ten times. The CDR3 nucleotides read TGCGCCAGCAGCTCTGGGCCGGACAGGGACATTCAGTACTTC. It yields the protein CASSSGPDRDIQYF. The chain joins TRBV5-1 to TRBJ2-4, with 8 bases matching TRBD1. V lost 3 bases and J lost 8; bases outside the gene matches: 7. Looked up from germline, CDR1 is SGHRS and CDR2 is YFSETQ. This CDR3 contains 14 residues.

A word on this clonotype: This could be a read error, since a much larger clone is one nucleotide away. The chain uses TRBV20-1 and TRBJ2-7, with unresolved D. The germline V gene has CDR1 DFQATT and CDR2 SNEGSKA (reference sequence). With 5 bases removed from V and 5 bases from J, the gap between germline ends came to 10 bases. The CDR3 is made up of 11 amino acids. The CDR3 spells CSALGRDEQYF. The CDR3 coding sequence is TGCAGTGCTTTAGGACGGGACGAGCAGTACTTC.

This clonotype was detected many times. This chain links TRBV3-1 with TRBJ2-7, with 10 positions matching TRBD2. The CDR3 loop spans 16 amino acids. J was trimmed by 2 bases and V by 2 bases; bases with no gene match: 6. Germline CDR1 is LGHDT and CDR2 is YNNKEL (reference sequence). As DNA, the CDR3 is TGTGCCAGCAGCCAATATTCTAGCGGGGGAGCCTACGAGCAGTACTTC. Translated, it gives CASSQYSSGGAYEQYF.

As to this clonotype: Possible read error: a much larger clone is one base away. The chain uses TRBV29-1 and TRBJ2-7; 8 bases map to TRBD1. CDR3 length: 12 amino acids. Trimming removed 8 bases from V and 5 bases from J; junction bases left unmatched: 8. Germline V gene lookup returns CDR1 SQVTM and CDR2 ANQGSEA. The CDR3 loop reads CSTGQGSNEQYF. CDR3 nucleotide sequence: TGCAGCACCGGACAGGGAAGCAACGAGCAGTACTTC.

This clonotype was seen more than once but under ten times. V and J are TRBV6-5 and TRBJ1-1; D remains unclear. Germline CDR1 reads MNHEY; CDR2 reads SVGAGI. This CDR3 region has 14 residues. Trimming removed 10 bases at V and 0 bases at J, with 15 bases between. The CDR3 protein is CAIRPGLMNTEAFF. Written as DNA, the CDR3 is TGTGCCATCCGACCCGGGCTGATGAACACTGAAGCTTTCTTT.

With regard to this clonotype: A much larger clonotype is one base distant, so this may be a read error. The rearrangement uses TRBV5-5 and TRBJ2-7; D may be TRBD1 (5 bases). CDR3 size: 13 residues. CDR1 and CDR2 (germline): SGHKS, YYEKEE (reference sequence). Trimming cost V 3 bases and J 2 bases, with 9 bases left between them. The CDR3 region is CASSSDSPYEQYF. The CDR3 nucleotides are TGTGCCAGCAGCTCCGACAGCCCCTACGAGCAGTACTTC.

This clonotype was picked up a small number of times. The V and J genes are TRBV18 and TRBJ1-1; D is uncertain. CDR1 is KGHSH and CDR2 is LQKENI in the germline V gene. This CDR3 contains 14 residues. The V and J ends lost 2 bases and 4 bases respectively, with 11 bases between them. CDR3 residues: CASSPSKAITEAFF. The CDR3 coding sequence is TGTGCCAGCTCACCATCAAAGGCGATCACTGAAGCTTTCTTT.

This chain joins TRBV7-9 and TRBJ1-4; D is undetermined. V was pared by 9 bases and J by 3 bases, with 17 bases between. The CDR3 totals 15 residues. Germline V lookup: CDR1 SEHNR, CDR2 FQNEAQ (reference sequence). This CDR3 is CASSQYPRANEKLFF. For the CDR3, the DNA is TGTGCCAGTAGCCAATACCCACGGGCTAATGAAAAACTGTTTTTT.